Listed below are T cell receptor beta chains from one sample, sequenced in a study of blood T cell repertoires in COVID-19. Assay used: immunoSEQ multiplex PCR; TCRdb lists only in-frame clones, some missing. This table holds about 50,000 clones, about 90% found once. What was sequenced was peripheral blood. All receptors derive from a human donor in a cohort sampled during active COVID-19. Both conserved end residues are part of each CDR3. D genes are given only for firm matches. Clone size, where shown, is once, few, many, or a class for clones that have expanded.

cdr3_nt: TGTGCCAGTAGCCCCTCCCGGACAGGGGGTGGAGAGACCCAGTACTTC
cdr3_aa: CASSPSRTGGGETQYF
v_call: TRBV19
j_call: TRBJ2-5
d_call: TRBD1
clone_size: .

cdr3_nt: TGTGCCAGCAGTTTCGACAGGGCTGAAAAACTGTTTTTT
cdr3_aa: CASSFDRAEKLFF
v_call: TRBV5-6
j_call: TRBJ1-4
d_call: TRBD1
clone_size: .

cdr3_nt: TGTGCCAGCAGTCAGAAGGCTAGCGGGGGTAGCACAGATACGCAGTATTTT
cdr3_aa: CASSQKASGGSTDTQYF
v_call: TRBV7-9
j_call: TRBJ2-3
d_call: TRBD2
clone_size: .

cdr3_nt: TGTGCCAGCAGCTTGGGCAGCACACTAGACTATGGCTACACCTTC
cdr3_aa: CASSLGSTLDYGYTF
v_call: TRBV5-6
j_call: TRBJ1-2
d_call: .
clone_size: once

cdr3_nt: TGTGCCAGCAGCGTAGAGCGGGGGCTCGGAACCGGGGAGCTGTTTTTT
cdr3_aa: CASSVERGLGTGELFF
v_call: TRBV9
j_call: TRBJ2-2
d_call: TRBD2
clone_size: .

cdr3_nt: TGTGCCAGCAGCTTACCGACAAGCGGGAACTATGGCTACACCTTC
cdr3_aa: CASSLPTSGNYGYTF
v_call: TRBV5-6
j_call: TRBJ1-2
d_call: .
clone_size: .

cdr3_nt: TGTGCCAGCAGTTACCCCCGAGGATCGGCCGGGGAGACCCAGTACTTC
cdr3_aa: CASSYPRGSAGETQYF
v_call: TRBV6-2/TRBV6-3
j_call: TRBJ2-5
d_call: .
clone_size: .

cdr3_nt: TGTGCCAGCAGGGGAGGACAGGGGGCGAACACTGAAGCTTTCTTT
cdr3_aa: CASRGGQGANTEAFF
v_call: TRBV4-2
j_call: TRBJ1-1
d_call: TRBD1
clone_size: .

cdr3_nt: TGTGCCAGCCGAACAGGGATGGGTCAGCCCCAGCATTTT
cdr3_aa: CASRTGMGQPQHF
v_call: TRBV28
j_call: TRBJ1-5
d_call: .
clone_size: .

cdr3_nt: TGTGCCAGCAGCTTTGTTGGGACAGGGAGGCGCGGCTACACCTTC
cdr3_aa: CASSFVGTGRRGYTF
v_call: TRBV12-1
j_call: TRBJ1-2
d_call: .
clone_size: .

cdr3_nt: TGTGCCAGCAGTCCCCGGGGGTTCTCTGGGGCCAACGTCCTGACTTTC
cdr3_aa: CASSPRGFSGANVLTF
v_call: TRBV6-2/TRBV6-3
j_call: TRBJ2-6
d_call: .
clone_size: .

cdr3_nt: TGTGCCACGACAGGGACATACTACGAGCAGTACTTC
cdr3_aa: CATTGTYYEQYF
v_call: TRBV19
j_call: TRBJ2-7
d_call: TRBD1
clone_size: .

cdr3_nt: TGCGCCAGCAGCTATAGAGACTTGAGTCTGGATACGCAGTATTTT
cdr3_aa: CASSYRDLSLDTQYF
v_call: TRBV5-1
j_call: TRBJ2-3
d_call: .
clone_size: .

cdr3_nt: TGTGCCAGCTCACCCCAGGGGGCCTTTCTCTCCTACGAGCAGTACTTC
cdr3_aa: CASSPQGAFLSYEQYF
v_call: TRBV18
j_call: TRBJ2-7
d_call: TRBD1
clone_size: .

cdr3_nt: TGTGCCAGCAGTGATATCTATACTTCGATCGGTGAGCAGTTCTTC
cdr3_aa: CASSDIYTSIGEQFF
v_call: TRBV25-1
j_call: TRBJ2-1
d_call: .
clone_size: once

cdr3_nt: TGTGCCAGCAGCTTATTGCTCGGGACAAGGCCTCGCCATGAGCAGTTCTTC
cdr3_aa: CASSLLLGTRPRHEQFF
v_call: TRBV7-2
j_call: TRBJ2-1
d_call: .
clone_size: .

cdr3_nt: TGTGCCAGCAGAACACGGACTAGCGGGAGATACGAGCAGTACTTC
cdr3_aa: CASRTRTSGRYEQYF
v_call: TRBV7-2
j_call: TRBJ2-7
d_call: TRBD2
clone_size: few

cdr3_nt: TGTGCCAGCAGCCAGGGACTAGCGGGAGGGCCCTCCCCCGGGGAGCTGTTTTTT
cdr3_aa: CASSQGLAGGPSPGELFF
v_call: TRBV7-9
j_call: TRBJ2-2
d_call: TRBD2
clone_size: .

cdr3_nt: TGTGCCAGCAGTTACCTAGCCGAAAATCAAGAGACCCAGTACTTC
cdr3_aa: CASSYLAENQETQYF
v_call: TRBV6-2/TRBV6-3
j_call: TRBJ2-5
d_call: .
clone_size: few

cdr3_nt: TGTGCCAGTAGTATGCGGACAGCCGCAAATTCACCCCTCCACTTT
cdr3_aa: CASSMRTAANSPLHF
v_call: TRBV19
j_call: TRBJ1-6
d_call: .
clone_size: .

cdr3_nt: TGTGCCAGCCGGACTAGCGGGATCCAAGAGACCCAGTACTTC
cdr3_aa: CASRTSGIQETQYF
v_call: TRBV6-5
j_call: TRBJ2-5
d_call: TRBD2
clone_size: .

cdr3_nt: TGTGCCAGCAGCACCGGACAGGGCGGTTGGGTCCAAGAGACCCAGTACTTC
cdr3_aa: CASSTGQGGWVQETQYF
v_call: TRBV11-3
j_call: TRBJ2-5
d_call: TRBD1
clone_size: .

cdr3_nt: TGTGCCAGCAGCACCGCGGGGGCCCTCTCCTACGAGCAGTACTTC
cdr3_aa: CASSTAGALSYEQYF
v_call: TRBV5-5
j_call: TRBJ2-7
d_call: .
clone_size: few

cdr3_nt: TGTGCCAGCGGAGGGGCAGGTGACCAAGAGACCCAGTACTTC
cdr3_aa: CASGGAGDQETQYF
v_call: TRBV28
j_call: TRBJ2-5
d_call: .
clone_size: .

cdr3_nt: TGTGCCAGCAGCGTAGCTCTAGCGGGGGGCTCTGGGGCCAACGTCCTGACTTTC
cdr3_aa: CASSVALAGGSGANVLTF
v_call: TRBV9
j_call: TRBJ2-6
d_call: TRBD2
clone_size: .

cdr3_nt: TGCGCCAGCAGCCCATCTGAGGGTTATGAAGCTTTCTTT
cdr3_aa: CASSPSEGYEAFF
v_call: TRBV5-1
j_call: TRBJ1-1
d_call: .
clone_size: .

cdr3_nt: TGTGCCAGCAGACCCACTACAGGGGTCGACGAGCAGTACTTC
cdr3_aa: CASRPTTGVDEQYF
v_call: TRBV6-5
j_call: TRBJ2-7
d_call: TRBD1
clone_size: .

cdr3_nt: TGTGCCAGCAGTCCATCCCAAGAGACCCAGTACTTC
cdr3_aa: CASSPSQETQYF
v_call: TRBV6-2/TRBV6-3
j_call: TRBJ2-5
d_call: .
clone_size: .

cdr3_nt: TGTGCCAGCAGTTTGGGGCGTGATTCGCCCCTCCACTTT
cdr3_aa: CASSLGRDSPLHF
v_call: TRBV12-3/TRBV12-4
j_call: TRBJ1-6
d_call: .
clone_size: once

cdr3_nt: TGCGCCAGCAGCCAAACGACAGGGAGCCCTTACGAGCAGTACTTC
cdr3_aa: CASSQTTGSPYEQYF
v_call: TRBV4-3
j_call: TRBJ2-7
d_call: TRBD1
clone_size: .

cdr3_nt: TGTGCCAGTAGTATTAATTACGGGGATACGCAGTATTTT
cdr3_aa: CASSINYGDTQYF
v_call: TRBV19
j_call: TRBJ2-3
d_call: .
clone_size: .